The T cell receptor beta chain described here comes from a study of blood T cell repertoires in COVID-19. Overall study context: Some COVID-19 samples were acute and others convalescent; all came from the United States, Italy and Spain. The cDNA or gDNA used as material had been derived from T cells, B-cell-depleted T cells, or PBMCs.

As originally analysed: Estimation of nucleated cell counts relied on the amplification of reference gene primers. Sequencing used immunoSEQ multiplex PCR; TCRdb keeps in-frame clones, though not all of them. The DNA was the basis for D and trimming; V, J and clone size are from that table. The sample lists fewer than 200,000 clones, 87% seen once, with around 1.4% in the top ten. The germline CDR1 and CDR2 sequences are SGHDT and YYEEEE. V lost 4 bases to trimming and J lost 5 bases; unmatched junction nucleotides: 8. CDR3 size: 14 residues. The chain uses TRBV5-6 and TRBJ2-7; 8 nucleotides match TRBD1. Source material: peripheral blood. This receptor was obtained from a woman in her 50s with acute or convalescent COVID-19. The CDR3 DNA follows: TGTGCCAGCAGCGCTGACAGGGGAGTGCACGAGCAGTACTTC. Its protein is CASSADRGVHEQYF. The whole variable domain, filled in from reference TRBV5-6 and TRBJ2-7, reads DAGVTQSPTHLIKTRGQQVTLRCSPKSGHDTVSWYQQALGQGPQFIFQYYEEEERQRGNFPDRFSGHQFPNYSSELNVNALLLGDSALYLCASSADRGVHEQYFGPGTRLTVT.